The T cell receptor beta chain under discussion was sequenced for a study of blood T cells in healthy people across ages. At the level of the study: The template switching approach captured approximately one barcoded beta molecule for every two T cells.

A second PCR, run for roughly 6 to 11 cycles, used a sample-barcoded 5' primer plus a J-beta primer mix. The template-switch adaptor, which had 12 random nucleotides, put a tag on each cDNA molecule. MiXCR, applied by TCRdb to the 5' RACE reads, yields one record per CDR3 protein. The sample records hundreds of thousands of distinct CDR3 sequences, about 30% being singletons. V lost 2 bases, J lost 7 bases, and 6 bases lay in between. Germline assignment: CDR1 MDHEN and CDR2 SYDVKM. The CDR3 is made up of 12 amino acids. This clonotype was sampled from a woman older than 75 in good health. This chain links TRBV28 with TRBJ1-5; no clear D gene. Material for sequencing was blood. CDR3 protein: CASSLRAQPQHF. CDR3 nucleotides: TGTGCCAGCAGTTTACGGGCCCAGCCCCAGCATTTT.